This TCR beta chain was captured by sequencing in a study of CD8 T cells in ankylosing spondylitis. Overall study findings and caveats: Significant enrichment of disease-linked clones was reportedly seen in matched ankylosing spondylitis synovial fluid.

V lost 2 bases and J 0 bases, leaving 16 bases between the germline ends. The CDR3 is made up of 18 amino acids. Germline CDR1 KGHDR, CDR2 SFDVKD. Many counts were recorded for this clonotype. Its target is unknown. TCRdb called the 5' RACE reads again in MiXCR, with one record for every CDR3 protein. The data show 150,000 or so distinct CDR3 sequences, roughly 11% seen once. Sequencing was performed on blood, either unsorted or a sorted T cell fraction (not recorded which). The origin of this receptor is a male donor with ankylosing spondylitis or in good health (not recorded which). The gene calls are TRBV24-1 and TRBJ2-4, with D perhaps matching TRBD2 (6 bases). The CDR3 DNA follows: TGTGCCACCAGTGATTCCGGAGGGAAACCCCGAGCCAAAAACATTCAGTACTTC. Protein product: CATSDSGGKPRAKNIQYF.